These 5 T cell receptor beta chains came from one sample sequenced in a study of shared clonotypes between healthy human individuals. Data came from immunoSEQ multiplex PCR; TCRdb stores just in-frame clones and leaves some out. The table lists fewer than 650,000 clones, around 80% of them singletons. The sample taken for sequencing was PBMCs. These receptors were collected from a woman aged 40 to 50 in good health. Some clones in this sample may be carry-over from other donors' samples.

For this clone: Distinct nucleotide sequences in the sample also encode this CDR3. The J gene is TRBJ2-5, the V gene TRBV30; no clear D gene. This CDR3 is built from 11 residues. Trimming stripped 1 base from V and 4 bases from J, with 4 bases between. Germline V gene lookup returns CDR1 GTSNPN and CDR2 SVGIG (reference sequence). CDR3 region: CAWSEAETQYF. Here the CDR3 DNA reads TGTGCCTGGAGTGAGGCAGAGACCCAGTACTTC. The complete variable domain, with remaining parts taken from reference TRBV30 and TRBJ2-5, reads SQTIHQWPATLVQPVGSPLSLECTVEGTSNPNLYWYRQAAGRGLQLLFYSVGIGQISSEVPQNLSASRPQDRQFILSSKKLLLSDSGFYLCAWSEAETQYFGPGTRLLVL.

This clone has just a few counts. In DNA form, the CDR3 reads TGTGCCAGCAGCTTTGGGGGGAGGGCCGAGCAGTACTTC. This codes for CASSFGGRAEQYF. The gene calls are TRBV7-2 and TRBJ2-5; 7 nucleotides align to TRBD2. Judging by the DNA end, TRBJ2-7 fits better; the J call may be wrong. The CDR3 spans 13 residues. Per the germline V gene, CDR1 is SGHTA and CDR2 is FQGNSA.

The chain carries TRBV29-1 and TRBJ2-2; D is uncertain. Looked up from germline, CDR1 is SQVTM and CDR2 is ANQGSEA. This CDR3 contains 14 residues. V was cut by 1 base and J by 1 base, with 7 bases left in between. As DNA, the CDR3 is TGCAGCGTTGAAGTTTACCTGAACACCGGGGAGCTGTTTTTT. Residues: CSVEVYLNTGELFF.

There are many counts of this clone. Other DNA sequences of this sample code for an identical CDR3. The chain recombines TRBV29-1 with TRBJ1-3, with a tentative D call TRBD1 (5 bases). The CDR3 loop spans 14 amino acids. CDR1 is SQVTM and CDR2 is ANQGSEA in the germline V gene. The V end lost 5 bases, the J end lost 4 bases, and 15 bases lay between the germline ends. The chain's CDR3 is CSVNVGGTGNTIYF. Here the CDR3 DNA reads TGCAGCGTTAATGTTGGGGGGACGGGAAACACCATATATTTT.

J is TRBJ2-1 and V is TRBV11-3, with 7 bases matching TRBD2. Germline V gene sequence: CDR1 SGHNT, CDR2 YENEEA. Trimming took 5 bases from V and 3 from J; bases not matched to a gene: 13. The CDR3 sequence is 17 residues long. CDR3 sequence: CASSDSSGPTFYNEQFF. The CDR3 DNA follows: TGTGCCAGCAGCGATAGTAGCGGGCCCACCTTCTACAATGAGCAGTTCTTC.